A single sample is the source of the 12 T cell receptor beta chains below, sequenced in a study of cytomegalovirus exposure and HLA in healthy donors. 13 Jbeta primers and 60 Vbeta primers were used for the PCR. Only in-frame clones appear in the TCRdb table, and some are missing; sequencing was by immunoSEQ multiplex PCR. The sample holds some 180,000 clones, approximately 80% seen once. The specimen sequenced was PBMCs. The receptors stem from a woman aged 25 to 39 in good health and CMV-seropositive.

In its sample, this clone was seen a few times. The J gene is TRBJ2-7, the V gene TRBV18, with TRBD2 identical over 11 bases. The CDR3 runs 15 residues. Per germline, CDR1 KGHSH and CDR2 LQKENI. The ends lost 0 bases at V and 5 bases at J; junction bases unmatched: 3. The DNA for the CDR3 is TGTGCCAGCTCACCACCGACTAGCGGGAAAAACGAGCAGTACTTC. This sequence encodes CASSPPTSGKNEQYF.

This clone was observed a few times. The V call is TRBV2, the J call TRBJ2-7, with 9 bases identical to TRBD1. From germline, CDR1 is SNHLY and CDR2 FYNNEI. The CDR3 is 14 amino acids. V shed 9 bases, J shed 1 base, and the junction held 7 bases outside the gene matches. This chain's CDR3 is CASGSDRGSYEQYF. CDR3 bases: TGTGCCAGTGGCTCGGACAGGGGATCCTACGAGCAGTACTTC.

This chain links TRBV2 with TRBJ1-5; 10 positions match TRBD1. The junction had 0 bases not matched to a gene; V was cut back by 1 base and J by 0 bases. Germline lookup yields CDR1 SNHLY and CDR2 FYNNEI. The CDR3 runs to 16 residues. The chain's CDR3 is CASSEGDRGSNQPQHF. CDR3 coding DNA: TGTGCCAGCAGTGAAGGGGACAGGGGTAGCAATCAGCCCCAGCATTTT. The variable domain in full, completed from reference TRBV2 and TRBJ1-5, reads EPEVTQTPSHQVTQMGQEVILRCVPISNHLYFYWYRQILGQKVEFLVSFYNNEISEKSEIFDDQFSVERPDGSNFTLKIRSTKLEDSAMYFCASSEGDRGSNQPQHFGDGTRLSIL.

About this clone itself: The germline gene is not matched at one end of the junction; a read error may be the cause. V usage is TRBV15 and J usage is TRBJ1-1; tentative D call: TRBD1 (5 bases). CDR3 length: 16 amino acids. CDR1 and CDR2 (germline): LNHNV, YYDKDF (reference sequence). CDR3 bases: TGTGCCACCAGCCGAGAGATGGGGGGGTCGAACACTGAAGCTTTCTTT. Translating gives CATSREMGGSNTEAFF.

This clone occurred once. CDR3 sequence (DNA): TGTGCCAGCAGTCAAGGGGGACAGGGGATCCACGAGCAGTACTTC. Its translation: CASSQGGQGIHEQYF. The chain combines TRBV7-8 with TRBJ2-7; 10 nucleotides align to TRBD1. The CDR3 is made up of 15 amino acids. Germline lookup yields CDR1 SGHVS and CDR2 FQNEAQ. J lost 5 bases, V lost 6 bases, and 10 bases had no gene match.

The chain recombines TRBV18 with TRBJ2-5, with D maybe TRBD2 (5 bases). The ends were cut back, 5 bases at V and 0 bases at J, with 10 bases in the middle. The CDR3 is made up of 14 amino acids. Looked up from germline, CDR1 is KGHSH and CDR2 is LQKENI. The CDR3 spells CASSGLENQETQYF. Here the CDR3 DNA reads TGTGCCAGCTCAGGACTGGAGAACCAAGAGACCCAGTACTTC.

This clone was counted a few times. V usage is TRBV6-5 and J usage is TRBJ2-5; tentatively, D is TRBD1 (5 bases). V was pared by 2 bases and J by 4 bases, with 5 bases between. Per the germline V gene, CDR1 is MNHEY and CDR2 is SVGAGI. This CDR3 comprises 12 residues. In DNA form, the CDR3 reads TGTGCCAGCAGTTACAGGGGAGAGACCCAGTACTTC. It translates to CASSYRGETQYF.

This clone was seen a few times. This chain joins TRBV11-2 and TRBJ1-3; D unresolved. CDR1 is SGHAT and CDR2 is FQNNGV in the germline V gene. With 5 bases removed from V and 2 bases from J, the gap between germline ends came to 10 bases. The CDR3 sequence is 14 residues long. The CDR3 loop is CASSVTSTGNTIYF. Written as DNA, the CDR3 is TGTGCCAGCAGCGTCACGAGTACTGGAAACACCATATATTTT.

The genes are TRBV28 and TRBJ1-2; 9 bases are a match to TRBD1. The CDR3 is 12 residues long. Germline CDR1 and CDR2: MDHEN and SYDVKM. The V and J ends lost 7 bases and 7 bases, in that order; junction bases with no gene match: 4. CDR3: CASITGGSGYTF. DNA for the CDR3: TGTGCCAGCATTACAGGGGGCAGTGGCTACACCTTC.

There are a few counts of this clone. The chain recombines TRBV18 with TRBJ2-2; D is unclear. The germline V gene encodes CDR1 KGHSH and CDR2 LQKENI. V shed 1 base and J shed 1 base, with 4 bases lying between them. The CDR3 runs 14 residues. In nucleotides, the CDR3 is TGTGCCAGCTCACCACGAGGGAACACCGGGGAGCTGTTTTTT. Residues: CASSPRGNTGELFF.

A note on this clone: Other DNA sequences in the same sample also yield this CDR3. The chain uses TRBV28 and TRBJ1-1; D call uncertain. Per germline, CDR1 MDHEN and CDR2 SYDVKM. There are 11 residues in the CDR3. V lost 3 bases to trimming and J lost 6 bases, with 5 bases between them. CDR3 bases: TGTGCCAGCAGTTTGAGGTCTGAAGCTTTCTTT. This encodes CASSLRSEAFF.

The V gene is TRBV9, the J gene TRBJ2-4; D is unresolved. This CDR3 has 14 amino acids. CDR1 and CDR2 from the germline V gene are SGDLS and YYNGEE. Deletions cut 3 bases from V and 3 bases from J, with 10 bases between. CDR3 coding DNA: TGTGCCAGCAGCGGACAAGGTGGCAAAAACATTCAGTACTTC. The encoded protein is CASSGQGGKNIQYF.